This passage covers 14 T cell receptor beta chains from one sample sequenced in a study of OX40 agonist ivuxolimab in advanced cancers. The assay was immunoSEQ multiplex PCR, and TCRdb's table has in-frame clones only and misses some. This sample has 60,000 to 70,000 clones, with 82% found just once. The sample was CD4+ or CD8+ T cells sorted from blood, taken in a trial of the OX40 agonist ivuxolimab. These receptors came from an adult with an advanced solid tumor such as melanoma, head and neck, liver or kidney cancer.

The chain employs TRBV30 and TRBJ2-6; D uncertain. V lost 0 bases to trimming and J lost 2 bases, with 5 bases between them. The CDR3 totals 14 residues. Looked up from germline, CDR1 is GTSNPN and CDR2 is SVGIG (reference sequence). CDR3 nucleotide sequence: TGTGCCTGGAGTGTACAAGCTGGGGCCAACGTCCTGACTTTC. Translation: CAWSVQAGANVLTF.

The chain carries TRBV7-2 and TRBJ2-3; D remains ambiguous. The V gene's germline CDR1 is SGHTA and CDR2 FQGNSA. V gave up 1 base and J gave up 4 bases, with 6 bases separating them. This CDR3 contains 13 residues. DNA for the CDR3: TGTGCCAGCAGCTTAGGAAATTCAGATACGCAGTATTTT. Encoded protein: CASSLGNSDTQYF.

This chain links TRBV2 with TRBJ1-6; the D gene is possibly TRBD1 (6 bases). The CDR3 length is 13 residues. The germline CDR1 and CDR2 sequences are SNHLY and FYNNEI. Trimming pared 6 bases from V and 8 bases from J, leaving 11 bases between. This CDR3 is CASRDSEYSPLHF. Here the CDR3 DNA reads TGTGCCAGCAGGGACAGTGAATATTCACCCCTCCACTTT.

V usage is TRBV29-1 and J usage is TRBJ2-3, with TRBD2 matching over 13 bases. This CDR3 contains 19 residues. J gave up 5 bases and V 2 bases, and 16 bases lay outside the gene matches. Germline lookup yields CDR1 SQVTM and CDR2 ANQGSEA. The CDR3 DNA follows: TGCAGCGTTGAATCTGTCCATTGGACTAGCGGGAGAGTTGGAGATACGCAGTATTTT. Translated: CSVESVHWTSGRVGDTQYF.

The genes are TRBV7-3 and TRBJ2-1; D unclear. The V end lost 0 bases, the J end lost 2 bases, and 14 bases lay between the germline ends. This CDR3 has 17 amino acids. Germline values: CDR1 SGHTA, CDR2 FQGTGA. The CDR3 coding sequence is TGTGCCAGCAGCTTAACCCCAACCGGGCCTCCCTACAATGAGCAGTTCTTC. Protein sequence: CASSLTPTGPPYNEQFF.

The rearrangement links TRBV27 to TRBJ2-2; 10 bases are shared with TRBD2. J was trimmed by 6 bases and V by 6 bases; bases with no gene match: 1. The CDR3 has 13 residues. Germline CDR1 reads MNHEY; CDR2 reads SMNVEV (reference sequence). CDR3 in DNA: TGTGCCAGCAGAGCGGGGGGGTCCGGGGAGCTGTTTTTT. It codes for CASRAGGSGELFF.

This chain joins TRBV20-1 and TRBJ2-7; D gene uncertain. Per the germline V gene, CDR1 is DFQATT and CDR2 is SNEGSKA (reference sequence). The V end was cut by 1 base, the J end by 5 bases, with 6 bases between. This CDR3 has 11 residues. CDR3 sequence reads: CSARAFNEQYF. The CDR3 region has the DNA TGCAGTGCTAGAGCGTTTAACGAGCAGTACTTC.

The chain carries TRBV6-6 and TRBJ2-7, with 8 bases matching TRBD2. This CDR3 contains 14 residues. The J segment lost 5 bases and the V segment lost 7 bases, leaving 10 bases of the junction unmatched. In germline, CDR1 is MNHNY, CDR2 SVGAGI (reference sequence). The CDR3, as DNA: TGTGCCAGCAAACGAAGCGGGAGTGGGAACGAGCAGTACTTC. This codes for CASKRSGSGNEQYF.

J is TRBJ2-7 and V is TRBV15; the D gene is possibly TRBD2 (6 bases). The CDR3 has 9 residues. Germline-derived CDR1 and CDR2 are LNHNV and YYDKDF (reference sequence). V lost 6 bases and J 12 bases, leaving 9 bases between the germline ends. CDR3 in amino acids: CATRRGTYF. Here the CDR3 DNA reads TGTGCCACCAGGCGGGGCACGTACTTC.

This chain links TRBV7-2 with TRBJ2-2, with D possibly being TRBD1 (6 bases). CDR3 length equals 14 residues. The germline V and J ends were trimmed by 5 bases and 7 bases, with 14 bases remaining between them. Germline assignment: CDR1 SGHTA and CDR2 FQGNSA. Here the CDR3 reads CASSRDKPGGELFF. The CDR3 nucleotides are TGTGCCAGCAGCCGGGACAAGCCCGGCGGGGAGCTGTTTTTT.

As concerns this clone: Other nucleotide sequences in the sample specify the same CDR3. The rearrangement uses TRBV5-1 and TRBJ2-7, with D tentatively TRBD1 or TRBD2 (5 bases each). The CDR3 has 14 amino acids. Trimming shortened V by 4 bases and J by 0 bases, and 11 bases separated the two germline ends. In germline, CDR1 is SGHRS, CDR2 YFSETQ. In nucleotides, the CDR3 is TGCGCCAGCAGCCGGGACGGCGGCTCCTACGAGCAGTACGTC. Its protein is CASSRDGGSYEQYV.

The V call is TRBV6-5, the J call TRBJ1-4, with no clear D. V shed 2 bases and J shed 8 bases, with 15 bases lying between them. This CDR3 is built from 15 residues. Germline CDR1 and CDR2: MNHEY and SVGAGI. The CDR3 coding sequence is TGTGCCAGCAGTTACGCATCCGGGTGGCGGGAAAAACTGTTTTTT. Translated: CASSYASGWREKLFF.

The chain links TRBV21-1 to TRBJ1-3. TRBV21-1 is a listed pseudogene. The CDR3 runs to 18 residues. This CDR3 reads CASSKGRTGLNSGNTIYF. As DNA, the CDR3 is TGTGCCAGCAGCAAAGGGAGGACGGGCCTTAACTCTGGAAACACCATATATTTT.

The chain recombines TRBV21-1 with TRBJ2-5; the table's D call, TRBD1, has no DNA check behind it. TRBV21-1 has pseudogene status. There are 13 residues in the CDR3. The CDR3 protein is CASSGATQETQYF. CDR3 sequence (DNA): TGTGCCAGCAGCGGGGCAACTCAAGAGACCCAGTACTTC.